The T cell receptor beta chain under discussion was sequenced for a study of blood T cell repertoires in COVID-19. The overall study: The United States, Italy and Spain were the sources of the acute and convalescent COVID-19 samples. PBMCs, B-cell-depleted T cells, or T cells provided the cDNA or gDNA that made up the material.

Germline CDR1 is LNHNV and CDR2 is YYDKDF (reference sequence). Trimming stripped 5 bases from V and 5 bases from J, with 12 bases between. CDR3 length: 13 residues. As processed by the authors: It was from reference gene primer amplification that nucleated cell counts were estimated. The protocol was immunoSEQ multiplex PCR, while the TCRdb copy is restricted to in-frame clones and leaves out a portion. The DNA gave D and trimming, while V, J and clone size come from that table. The sample includes roughly 87,000 clones, approximately 80% of them seen just once. This sequence joins TRBV15 and TRBJ1-2; no firm D call. Sequencing was carried out using peripheral blood. The sequence derives from a woman in her 70s with acute or convalescent COVID-19. CDR3 amino acids: CATSQQYSYGYTF. CDR3 bases: TGTGCCACCAGCCAACAGTATTCATATGGCTACACCTTC.